This passage covers 6 T cell receptor beta chains from one sample sequenced in a study of cytomegalovirus exposure and HLA in healthy donors. Amplification used 60 Vbeta primers and 13 Jbeta primers. Assay: immunoSEQ multiplex PCR; the TCRdb copy retains only in-frame clones and omits some. The sample lists approximately 150,000 clones, about three quarters occurring once. Sequencing was carried out using PBMCs. The receptors here all came from a female donor in good health and CMV-seronegative.

The chain has TRBV30 and TRBJ2-5, with TRBD2 matching 8 bases. The V and J ends lost 3 bases and 4 bases, in that order; junction bases with no gene match: 7. CDR3 length: 14 residues. CDR1 GTSNPN and CDR2 SVGIG come from the germline V gene (reference sequence). CDR3 residues: CAWSPTSGGETQYF. CDR3 in DNA: TGTGCCTGGAGCCCTACTAGCGGAGGAGAGACCCAGTACTTC.

The chain employs TRBV10-3 and TRBJ2-1; TRBD1 agrees at 9 bases. The CDR3 spans 19 residues. In germline, CDR1 is ENHRY, CDR2 SYGVKD. The ends lost 0 bases at V and 1 base at J; junction bases unmatched: 10. The CDR3 DNA is TGTGCCATCAGTGAGTCTCCCGGGACAGGGTCCCAATCCTACAATGAGCAGTTCTTC. Translation gives CAISESPGTGSQSYNEQFF.

The rearrangement links TRBV7-6 to TRBJ2-7; D possibly corresponds to TRBD1 (6 bases). V shed 6 bases and J shed 2 bases, with 14 bases lying between them. The length of the CDR3 is 14 residues. Germline CDR1 reads SGHVS; CDR2 reads FNYEAQ. The CDR3 protein is CASSSTGTPYEQYF. CDR3 nucleotide sequence: TGTGCCAGCAGTAGTACAGGGACCCCCTACGAGCAGTACTTC.

The chain links TRBV30 to TRBJ2-7, with 12 bases that match TRBD1. Looked up from germline, CDR1 is GTSNPN and CDR2 is SVGIG (reference sequence). This CDR3 has 15 residues. V lost 0 bases and J lost 6; bases outside the gene matches: 6. CDR3 amino acids: CAWSVRDRGPCEQYF. The CDR3 bases are TGTGCCTGGAGTGTACGGGACAGGGGGCCGTGCGAGCAGTACTTC.

The rearrangement joins TRBV27 to TRBJ2-7; maybe TRBD2 (6 bases). V was pared by 2 bases and J by 5 bases, with 13 bases between. Germline CDR1 and CDR2: MNHEY and SMNVEV (reference sequence). The CDR3 covers 14 residues. The CDR3 sequence: CASSLIPGRHEQYF. CDR3 sequence (DNA): TGTGCCAGCAGTTTAATCCCGGGGAGGCACGAGCAGTACTTC.

This clone was detected a few times. The rearrangement joins TRBV7-8 to TRBJ1-4; D gene uncertain. Germline V gene sequence: CDR1 SGHVS, CDR2 FQNEAQ. The CDR3 totals 16 residues. The V gene lost 2 bases and the J gene lost 0 bases, with 10 bases spanning the gap. The DNA of the CDR3 is TGTGCCAGCAGCTTAATCCGGGTCGCAACTAATGAAAAACTGTTTTTT. It specifies CASSLIRVATNEKLFF.